This TCR beta chain stems from a study of blood T cell repertoires in COVID-19. Study overall: Both acute and convalescent COVID-19 samples were obtained from the United States, Italy and Spain.

Authors' processing steps: The authors estimated nucleated cell counts from reference gene primer amplification. Clones were read by immunoSEQ multiplex PCR, and TCRdb kept only the in-frame ones, dropping some. That table is the source of V, J and clone size, and D and trimming were worked out from the DNA. This sample has just over 95,000 clones, with around nine tenths found just once. CDR3 length: 17 residues. Germline-derived CDR1 and CDR2 are MGHRA and YSYEKL. Trimming cost V 1 base and J 8 bases; bases outside gene matches: 12. The sequenced sample consisted of peripheral blood. This rearrangement joins TRBV4-1 to TRBJ1-4; TRBD1 aligns across 8 bases. The clonotype was recovered from a human donor in a cohort sampled during active COVID-19. CDR3 nucleotides: TGCGCCAGCAGCCAAGGGCTATTCGCAGGGGGCCGCGAAAAACTGTTTTTT. It codes for CASSQGLFAGGREKLFF.